A selection of T cell receptor beta chains follows, all from one sample in a study of T cells after yellow fever vaccination. TCRdb processed the 5' RACE reads anew with MiXCR; each CDR3 protein has one entry. The sample lists 310,000 or so distinct CDR3 sequences, roughly 7% occurring once. Sample: PBMCs, taken more than 40 days after the first yellow fever vaccination. These receptors came from a man between 18 and 29 years old who received the YFV17D yellow fever vaccine. Both conserved end residues are part of each CDR3. A D gene is named only where the DNA matches it firmly. The size of a clone is reported for some rows only, either as once, few or many, or as a class for expanded clones.

J: TRBJ1-1
V: TRBV20-1
D: NA
size: NA
CDR3: CSARKGGDTEAFF
DNA: TGCAGTGCTAGAAAGGGGGGGGACACTGAAGCTTTCTTT

J: TRBJ2-3
V: TRBV7-9
D: TRBD2
size: few
CDR3: CASRLTSGGTRDTQYF
DNA: TGTGCCAGCAGACTGACTAGCGGGGGGACACGGGATACGCAGTATTTT

J: TRBJ1-2
V: TRBV12-3/TRBV12-4
D: NA
size: few
CDR3: CASSFLGTGYTF
DNA: TGTGCCAGCAGTTTTTTGGGGACGGGCTACACCTTC

J: TRBJ1-1
V: TRBV5-1
D: NA
size: few
CDR3: CASSFSADTEAFF
DNA: TGCGCCAGCAGCTTTAGCGCTGACACTGAAGCTTTCTTT

J: TRBJ2-7
V: TRBV6-5
D: NA
size: many
CDR3: CASSYSATGSYEQYF
DNA: TGTGCCAGCAGTTACAGTGCTACAGGGAGCTACGAGCAGTACTTC

J: TRBJ1-5
V: TRBV5-6
D: NA
size: many
CDR3: CASTRRDSNQPQHF
DNA: TGTGCCAGCACCCGGCGGGATAGCAATCAGCCCCAGCATTTT

J: TRBJ1-1
V: TRBV9
D: NA
size: few
CDR3: CASSVKGKNTEAFF
DNA: TGTGCCAGCAGCGTGAAGGGTAAGAACACTGAAGCTTTCTTT

J: TRBJ2-5
V: TRBV7-2
D: NA
size: few
CDR3: CASSPEPAGDRETQYF
DNA: TGTGCCAGCAGCCCCGAACCCGCAGGGGATAGAGAGACCCAGTACTTC

J: TRBJ1-1
V: TRBV10-3
D: NA
size: many
CDR3: CAISESRDTEAFF
DNA: TGTGCCATCAGTGAGTCGAGGGACACTGAAGCTTTCTTT

J: TRBJ2-1
V: TRBV6-1
D: NA
size: NA
CDR3: CASSGYGDHYNEQFF
DNA: TGTGCCAGCAGTGGCTACGGGGACCACTACAATGAGCAGTTCTTC

J: TRBJ2-3
V: TRBV4-2
D: TRBD1
size: NA
CDR3: CASSLLLTGTGSSTDTQYF
DNA: TGTGCCAGCAGCCTACTACTGACCGGGACAGGCTCTAGCACAGATACGCAGTATTTT

J: TRBJ2-1
V: TRBV20-1
D: TRBD2
size: NA
CDR3: CSAVNPGTSVLNEQFF
DNA: TGCAGTGCTGTTAACCCCGGGACTAGCGTTTTGAATGAGCAGTTCTTC

J: TRBJ1-1
V: TRBV12-3/TRBV12-4
D: NA
size: NA
CDR3: CASLGQFTEAFF
DNA: TGTGCCAGCCTCGGGCAGTTCACTGAAGCTTTCTTT

J: TRBJ1-1
V: TRBV7-9
D: NA
size: few
CDR3: CASSLGAGDFTEAFF
DNA: TGTGCCAGCAGCTTAGGGGCAGGGGATTTCACTGAAGCTTTCTTT

J: TRBJ2-5
V: TRBV6-5
D: TRBD2
size: many
CDR3: CASSYWAAGGETQYF
DNA: TGTGCCAGCAGTTACTGGGCAGCGGGGGGAGAGACCCAGTACTTC

J: TRBJ1-1
V: TRBV5-1
D: TRBD1
size: NA
CDR3: CASSYYRGTTEAFF
DNA: TGCGCCAGCAGCTATTACAGGGGTACCACTGAAGCTTTCTTT

J: TRBJ2-1
V: TRBV10-3
D: NA
size: few
CDR3: CAISAPAGEQFF
DNA: TGTGCCATCAGTGCCCCCGCAGGAGAGCAGTTCTTC

J: TRBJ2-1
V: TRBV7-2
D: TRBD2
size: NA
CDR3: CASSLSALLAGGLDRSYNEQFF
DNA: TGTGCCAGCAGCTTATCTGCTTTACTAGCGGGGGGCCTTGACCGCTCCTACAATGAGCAGTTCTTC

J: TRBJ1-1
V: TRBV4-1
D: NA
size: few
CDR3: CASDLGGTGTEAFF
DNA: TGCGCCAGCGATCTGGGTGGAACGGGCACTGAAGCTTTCTTT

J: TRBJ2-5
V: TRBV12-3/TRBV12-4
D: TRBD1
size: many
CDR3: CASTTTLRGWETQYF
DNA: TGTGCCAGCACCACAACGCTCAGGGGGTGGGAGACCCAGTACTTC

J: TRBJ1-6
V: TRBV10-2
D: NA
size: many
CDR3: CASSESRQALNSPLHF
DNA: TGCGCCAGCAGTGAGTCCCGACAGGCCCTTAATTCACCCCTCCACTTT

J: TRBJ2-3
V: TRBV4-2
D: TRBD2
size: few
CDR3: CASSRETSVGTDTQYF
DNA: TGTGCCAGCAGCCGGGAGACTAGCGTTGGGACAGATACGCAGTATTTT

J: TRBJ1-5
V: TRBV10-3
D: TRBD1
size: NA
CDR3: CAISGQGDQPQHF
DNA: TGTGCCATCAGTGGACAGGGGGATCAGCCCCAGCATTTT